A single sample gave rise to the 30 T cell receptor beta chains below, sequenced in a study of T cell responses to AZD1222 COVID-19 vaccine. Profiled with immunoSEQ multiplex PCR; TCRdb holds only in-frame clones, not every one. The sample shows more than 65,000 clones, roughly nine tenths of them seen only once. The sample consisted of peripheral blood, taken on day 0 of AZD1222 vaccination. The origin of the receptors is an adult in good health.

This rearrangement joins TRBV6-2 or TRBV6-3 to TRBJ1-2; possible D gene TRBD1, 6 bases. Trimming took 5 bases from V and 6 from J, leaving 16 bases between them. Germline CDR1 reads MNHEY; CDR2 reads SVGEGT. This CDR3 region has 14 residues. The CDR3: CASSDPGGRDGYTF. The CDR3, as DNA: TGTGCCAGCAGTGACCCCGGGGGCAGGGATGGCTACACCTTC.

CDR3 DNA sequence: TGTGCCAGTAGTGCCGGACAGGGGAGAAACTATGGCTACACCTTC. Encoded protein: CASSAGQGRNYGYTF. The rearrangement joins TRBV19 to TRBJ1-2, with 9 bases aligning to TRBD1. The J segment lost 2 bases and the V segment lost 5 bases, leaving 6 bases of the junction unmatched. The CDR3 has 15 residues. CDR1 LNHDA and CDR2 SQIVND come from the germline V gene (reference sequence).

This chain links TRBV23-1 with TRBJ2-1, with D tentatively TRBD2 (6 bases). TRBV23-1 is labeled an ORF, and its function is uncertain. The ends were cut back, 2 bases at V and 1 base at J, with 6 bases in the middle. The CDR3 sequence is 14 residues long. CDR3 nucleotide sequence: TGCGCCAGCAGTCAACGGGGGTCCTACAATGAGCAGTTCTTC. This translates into CASSQRGSYNEQFF.

The rearrangement links TRBV20-1 to TRBJ1-1; D is unclear. The CDR3 consists of 11 residues. Germline V CDR1 and CDR2: DFQATT, SNEGSKA (reference sequence). V dropped 0 bases and J dropped 5 bases, with 4 bases sitting between them. The CDR3 here is CSARDRTEAFF. Written as DNA, the CDR3 is TGCAGTGCTAGAGACCGGACTGAAGCTTTCTTT.

This rearrangement joins TRBV28 to TRBJ1-1; 8 positions agree with TRBD1. Trimming at V came to 6 bases and at J to 5 bases, leaving 2 bases not matched to a gene. The CDR3 has 12 amino acids. The germline V gene encodes CDR1 MDHEN and CDR2 SYDVKM. The CDR3 DNA is TGTGCCAGCAGCAGGGGGCGGACTGAAGCTTTCTTT. Amino acid sequence: CASSRGRTEAFF.

This chain connects TRBV7-6 to TRBJ1-4; D gene uncertain. Between the trimmed V and J ends, which lost 0 bases and 0 bases, there was a span of 8 bases. Germline values: CDR1 SGHVS, CDR2 FNYEAQ. The CDR3 loop spans 16 amino acids. For the CDR3, the DNA is TGTGCCAGCAGCTTAGCGAGACATGCAACTAATGAAAAACTGTTTTTT. Protein: CASSLARHATNEKLFF.

V is TRBV28 and J is TRBJ2-3; D possibly corresponds to TRBD1 (6 bases). Between the trimmed V and J ends, which lost 2 bases and 6 bases, there was a span of 15 bases. This CDR3 has 15 amino acids. CDR1 is MDHEN and CDR2 is SYDVKM in the germline V gene. This CDR3 is CASSLTWQGHDTQYF. The CDR3 DNA follows: TGTGCCAGCAGTTTAACTTGGCAGGGGCATGATACGCAGTATTTT.

CDR3 sequence: CASSLGGLQGQPQHF. The CDR3 DNA reads as TGTGCCAGCAGCTTAGGGGGCCTTCAGGGCCAGCCCCAGCATTTT. This rearrangement joins TRBV7-3 to TRBJ1-5, with a possible D match to TRBD1 (6 bases). The V and J ends lost 2 bases and 7 bases respectively, with 15 bases between them. This CDR3 region has 15 residues. Germline V gives CDR1 SGHTA, CDR2 FQGTGA.

The J gene is TRBJ1-2, the V gene TRBV11-2, with 10 bases aligning to TRBD1. V shed 5 bases, J shed 2 bases, and the junction held 5 bases outside the gene matches. Germline CDR1 reads SGHAT; CDR2 reads FQNNGV. This CDR3 is 15 amino acids long. This CDR3 is CASSLGQGKNYGYTF. CDR3 nucleotide sequence: TGTGCCAGCAGCCTGGGACAGGGGAAAAACTATGGCTACACCTTC. The full variable domain, its missing parts supplied by reference TRBV11-2 and TRBJ1-2, is EAGVAQSPRYKIIEKRQSVAFWCNPISGHATLYWYQQILGQGPKLLIQFQNNGVVDDSQLPKDRFSAERLKGVDSTLKIQPAKLEDSAVYLCASSLGQGKNYGYTFGSGTRLTVV.

With regard to this clone: In the same sample, other DNA sequences code for this CDR3. The chain recombines TRBV6-5 with TRBJ1-6; possibly TRBD1 for D (5 bases). This CDR3 spans 14 amino acids. The V and J ends lost 2 bases and 5 bases respectively, with 7 bases between them. Germline CDR1 reads MNHEY; CDR2 reads SVGAGI. Written as DNA, the CDR3 is TGTGCCAGCAGTTACGGGGGAGATAATTCACCCCTCCACTTT. Translation gives CASSYGGDNSPLHF.

The V gene is TRBV6-4, the J gene TRBJ2-1; D tentatively fits TRBD1 or TRBD2 (5 bases each). Germline CDR1 MRHNA, CDR2 SNTAGT. V shed 0 bases and J shed 10 bases, with 16 bases lying between them. CDR3 length: 15 amino acids. CDR3 residues: CASSDSIGGRGEQFF. Here the CDR3 DNA reads TGTGCCAGCAGTGACTCGATTGGGGGAAGGGGAGAGCAGTTCTTC.

The CDR3 region is CASALTGGQETQYF. The CDR3 DNA is TGTGCTAGTGCCCTGACAGGAGGGCAAGAGACCCAGTACTTC. The J gene is TRBJ2-5, the V gene TRBV12-5; the D gene could be TRBD1 or TRBD2 (6 bases each). This CDR3 comprises 14 residues. Germline assignment: CDR1 LGHNT and CDR2 FRNRAP. The germline V and J ends were trimmed by 7 bases and 2 bases, with 14 bases remaining between them. The entire variable domain, with the rest obtained from reference TRBV12-5 and TRBJ2-5, is as follows: DARVTQTPRHKVTEMGQEVTMRCQPILGHNTVFWYRQTMMQGLELLAYFRNRAPLDDSGMPKDRFSAEMPDATLATLKIQPSEPRDSAVYFCASALTGGQETQYFGPGTRLLVL.

This clone is a singleton in its sample. The chain is built from TRBV5-5 and TRBJ1-6; D not resolved. CDR3 length: 12 residues. Germline V gives CDR1 SGHKS, CDR2 YYEKEE (reference sequence). Trimming left V 4 bases short and J 7 bases short, with 6 bases between. The CDR3 DNA reads as TGTGCCAGCAGCCTAACGAATTCACCCCTCCACTTT. Its protein product is CASSLTNSPLHF.

The chain couples TRBV6-5 to TRBJ1-2, with D unclear. Per the germline V gene, CDR1 is MNHEY and CDR2 is SVGAGI. This CDR3 has 15 residues. The ends were cut back, 6 bases at V and 3 bases at J, with 17 bases in the middle. CDR3 protein: CASRTLTGTHYGYTF. CDR3 DNA sequence: TGTGCCAGCAGGACTCTGACCGGCACGCACTATGGCTACACCTTC.

In the case of this clone: One junction end does not reproduce the germline sequence, and a read error may be involved. J is TRBJ2-1 and V is TRBV6-5; 10 bases are shared with TRBD2. The germline gives CDR1 MNHEY, CDR2 SVGAGI. There are 13 residues in the CDR3. In DNA form, the CDR3 reads TGTGCCTCCAAGTGGCAGCGGGAGGGCCACCCAGTCTTC. Protein: CASKWQREGHPVF.

The chain links TRBV5-1 to TRBJ2-2, with a possible D match to TRBD2 (6 bases). V shed 4 bases and J shed 4 bases, with 14 bases lying between them. Germline V gene data show CDR1 as SGHRS and CDR2 as YFSETQ. This CDR3 has 15 residues. This CDR3 is CASSHGGPTTGELFF. The CDR3 DNA sequence: TGCGCCAGCAGCCACGGGGGACCTACCACCGGGGAGCTGTTTTTT.

This chain connects TRBV30 to TRBJ1-2; weak D call: TRBD1 (5 bases). This CDR3 is built from 13 residues. V gave up 0 bases and J gave up 7 bases, with 12 bases separating them. CDR1 and CDR2 (germline): GTSNPN, SVGIG (reference sequence). The DNA of the CDR3 is TGTGCCTGGAGTGTATCCAGGGTCGTTGGCTACACCTTC. This codes for CAWSVSRVVGYTF.

The chain carries TRBV24-1 and TRBJ2-1, with 10 bases that match TRBD2. Germline-derived CDR1 and CDR2 are KGHDR and SFDVKD. The CDR3 is 17 residues long. J gave up 4 bases and V 1 base, and 6 bases lay outside the gene matches. The CDR3 nucleotides read TGTGCCACCAGTGATTTACCACTAGCGGGGAAATACAATGAGCAGTTCTTC. Its protein is CATSDLPLAGKYNEQFF.

The chain carries TRBV6-5 and TRBJ1-5, with 7 bases lining up with TRBD1. The CDR3 length is 12 residues. CDR1 is MNHEY, CDR2 SVGAGI, per germline. The CDR3 DNA sequence: TGTGCAAGCGGGACAGGCAATCAGCCCCAGCATTTT. It is translated as CASGTGNQPQHF.

V and J are TRBV5-6 and TRBJ1-1, with D tentatively TRBD1 (5 bases). The CDR3 covers 18 residues. Germline lookup yields CDR1 SGHDT and CDR2 YYEEEE. V lost 1 base, J lost 3 bases, and 22 bases lay in between. CDR3 region: CASSLMRMGRDLDTEAFF. The CDR3 nucleotides read TGTGCCAGCAGCTTGATGAGGATGGGGAGGGACTTGGACACTGAAGCTTTCTTT.

The rearrangement links TRBV5-1 to TRBJ2-3; D remains unclear. Germline CDR1 reads SGHRS; CDR2 reads YFSETQ. This CDR3 spans 14 amino acids. V was clipped by 4 bases and J by 4 bases, with 13 bases between them. The chain's CDR3 is CASSPYTGSDTQYF. The CDR3 bases are TGCGCCAGCAGCCCCTATACTGGATCAGATACGCAGTATTTT.

J is TRBJ2-1 and V is TRBV5-1; weak D call: TRBD2 (6 bases). The CDR3 spans 15 residues. With 0 bases removed from V and 1 base from J, the gap between germline ends came to 8 bases. Per the germline V gene, CDR1 is SGHRS and CDR2 is YFSETQ. In DNA form, the CDR3 reads TGCGCCAGCAGCTTGGAGGGGAGGTCCTACAATGAGCAGTTCTTC. Residues: CASSLEGRSYNEQFF.

Only one count was recorded for this clone. The rearrangement links TRBV5-1 to TRBJ1-5; 7 bases are shared with TRBD1. With 4 bases clipped from V and 9 bases from J, the junction kept 10 bases outside the gene matches. The CDR3 runs to 14 residues. Per the germline V gene, CDR1 is SGHRS and CDR2 is YFSETQ. This CDR3 reads CASSDTGVGGPQHF. The CDR3 DNA reads as TGCGCCAGCAGCGATACAGGGGTCGGAGGGCCCCAGCATTTT.

The chain is built from TRBV19 and TRBJ2-7; D is possibly TRBD1 or TRBD2 (5 bases each). Germline CDR1 LNHDA, CDR2 SQIVND (reference sequence). The CDR3 runs to 14 residues. Trimming removed 2 bases from V and 2 bases from J, with 10 bases in between. Here the CDR3 reads CASSIQGTTYEQYF. CDR3 bases: TGTGCCAGTAGTATACAAGGGACCACCTACGAGCAGTACTTC. Based on the CDR3 plus reference TRBV19 and TRBJ2-7, the full variable domain is DGGITQSPKYLFRKEGQNVTLSCEQNLNHDAMYWYRQDPGQGLRLIYYSQIVNDFQKGDIAEGYSVSREKKESFPLTVTSAQKNPTAFYLCASSIQGTTYEQYFGPGTRLTVT.

This chain links TRBV18 with TRBJ1-1, with D perhaps TRBD1 (5 bases). V lost 0 bases to trimming and J lost 5 bases, with 13 bases between them. CDR1 is KGHSH and CDR2 is LQKENI in the germline V gene. The CDR3 contains 15 residues. The CDR3 region has the DNA TGTGCCAGCTCACCACCGGCAGGGCTGAGGACTGAAGCTTTCTTT. Protein sequence: CASSPPAGLRTEAFF.

V gene TRBV5-5 combines with J gene TRBJ2-1; D gene ambiguous. CDR3 length equals 14 residues. Germline V gene sequence: CDR1 SGHKS, CDR2 YYEKEE (reference sequence). V was trimmed by 1 base and J by 7 bases, leaving 12 bases between them. Here the CDR3 DNA reads TGTGCCAGCAGCTTGTATGGAACGCAGAATGAGCAGTTCTTC. It is translated as CASSLYGTQNEQFF.

DNA of the CDR3: TGTGCCAGCAGCCAGGGACAGGGGGCCGGTCAGCCCCAGCATTTT. It translates to CASSQGQGAGQPQHF. The chain recombines TRBV3-1 (or the pseudogene TRBV3-2) with TRBJ1-5, with TRBD1 matching 12 bases. The germline V gene has CDR1 LGHDT and CDR2 YNNKEL (reference sequence). The CDR3 has 15 residues. V shed 3 bases, J shed 6 bases, and the junction held 3 bases outside the gene matches.

This rearrangement joins TRBV24-1 to TRBJ2-3; D is perhaps TRBD2 (6 bases). The germline V and J ends were trimmed by 2 bases and 4 bases, with 9 bases remaining between them. The CDR3 spans 14 residues. Germline-derived CDR1 and CDR2 are KGHDR and SFDVKD. CDR3 region: CATSDSGTPDTQYF. The CDR3 bases are TGTGCCACCAGTGATTCTGGGACTCCAGATACGCAGTATTTT.

This chain uses TRBV5-1 with TRBJ1-2; D gene ambiguous. This CDR3 comprises 16 residues. Per germline, CDR1 SGHRS and CDR2 YFSETQ. Trimming removed 6 bases from V and 0 bases from J, with 18 bases in between. This CDR3 is CASTSVFGSANYGYTF. In nucleotides, the CDR3 is TGCGCCAGCACCTCGGTATTTGGCTCCGCTAACTATGGCTACACCTTC.

The chain recombines TRBV14 with TRBJ1-4; perhaps TRBD1 as D (5 bases). CDR1 is SGHDN, CDR2 FVKESK, per germline. The CDR3 is 13 amino acids. The V gene lost 2 bases and the J gene lost 6 bases, with 7 bases spanning the gap. CDR3 residues: CASSQRQYEKLFF. The DNA of the CDR3 is TGTGCCAGCAGCCAAAGACAGTATGAAAAACTGTTTTTT.